One and the same sample provided the 17 T cell receptor beta chains below, sequenced in a study of blood T cell repertoires in COVID-19. Using immunoSEQ multiplex PCR, the repertoire was profiled, and TCRdb retains in-frame clones only, with some absent. The table has 200,000 to 250,000 clones, roughly 82% seen once; the top ten hold 4% to 5%. The sample consisted of peripheral blood. These receptor sequences come from a woman in her seventies with acute or convalescent COVID-19.

J is TRBJ1-2 and V is TRBV12-3 or TRBV12-4, with a possible D match to TRBD1 (6 bases). The CDR3 sequence is 13 residues long. V gave up 8 bases and J gave up 3 bases, with 13 bases separating them. In DNA form, the CDR3 reads TGTGCCAGCGGCAACAGGGTAGACTATGGCTACACCTTC. Protein sequence: CASGNRVDYGYTF.

This clone was recorded a few times. This chain connects TRBV5-1 to TRBJ1-1; 8 bases fit TRBD1. The CDR3 runs to 13 residues. Germline CDR1 SGHRS, CDR2 YFSETQ. J gave up 4 bases and V 2 bases, and 1 base lay outside the gene matches. CDR3 sequence reads: CASSFQGATEAFF. For the CDR3, the DNA is TGCGCCAGCAGCTTTCAGGGGGCCACTGAAGCTTTCTTT.

This clone was seen more than once but under ten times. The chain recombines TRBV7-9 with TRBJ2-3, with TRBD1 identical over 7 bases. CDR1 and CDR2 (germline): SEHNR, FQNEAQ (reference sequence). The CDR3 contains 15 residues. V trimming: 2 bases; J trimming: 5 bases; junction bases outside the gene matches: 7. The CDR3 here is CASSLSEGAGDTQYF. The CDR3 nucleotides read TGTGCCAGCAGCTTATCAGAGGGGGCGGGAGATACGCAGTATTTT.

The CDR3 reads CASSQQGDGNTIYF. CDR3 DNA sequence: TGTGCCAGCAGCCAACAAGGGGATGGAAACACCATATATTTT. The V call is TRBV3-1 (or the pseudogene TRBV3-2), the J call TRBJ1-3; weak D call: TRBD1 (5 bases). The CDR3 contains 14 residues. Trimming took off 2 bases at V and 3 bases at J, with 8 bases between the two ends. The germline V gene encodes CDR1 LGHDT and CDR2 YNNKEL (reference sequence).

The chain is built from TRBV5-4 and TRBJ1-4, with 7 bases identical to TRBD1. Trimming took 0 bases from V and 8 from J; bases not matched to a gene: 4. The V gene's germline CDR1 is SGHNT and CDR2 YYREEE (reference sequence). This CDR3 spans 14 amino acids. This CDR3 is CASSLAQGEEKLFF. The CDR3 region has the DNA TGTGCCAGCAGCTTGGCTCAGGGGGAAGAAAAACTGTTTTTT.

This chain uses TRBV4-3 with TRBJ1-1; the D gene is possibly TRBD1 (5 bases). This CDR3 is built from 14 residues. The V end was cut by 4 bases, the J end by 6 bases, with 15 bases between. CDR1 and CDR2 from the germline V gene are LGHNA and YSLEER. This CDR3 is CASSRTQGGAEAFF. CDR3 sequence (DNA): TGCGCCAGCAGCCGGACCCAGGGTGGCGCTGAAGCTTTCTTT.

This chain links TRBV5-3 with TRBJ2-1, with 8 bases matching TRBD2. TRBV5-3 is an ORF for which the function is uncertain. The CDR3 loop spans 16 amino acids. Trimming removed 4 bases from V and 0 bases from J; junction bases left unmatched: 6. In DNA form, the CDR3 reads TGTGCCAGAAGCATCCGCGGGGGGAGCTCCTACAATGAGCAGTTCTTC. Translation gives CARSIRGGSSYNEQFF.

The chain recombines TRBV7-8 with TRBJ1-2, with TRBD1 identical over 8 bases. CDR3 length equals 13 residues. CDR1 and CDR2 from the germline V gene are SGHVS and FQNEAQ. Trimming removed 1 base from V and 12 bases from J; junction bases left unmatched: 7. The CDR3 loop is CASSLGADRVDTF. CDR3 DNA: TGTGCCAGCAGCTTAGGGGCGGACAGGGTTGACACCTTC.

The chain carries TRBV5-1 and TRBJ2-1; possible D gene TRBD2, 6 bases. CDR1 is SGHRS and CDR2 is YFSETQ in the germline V gene. There are 15 residues in the CDR3. Trimming removed 4 bases from V and 0 bases from J, with 11 bases in between. For the CDR3, the DNA is TGCGCCAGCAGCGTTTTAGCGGACTCCTACAATGAGCAGTTCTTC. It encodes CASSVLADSYNEQFF.

The table lists this clone with a few counts. The chain employs TRBV28 and TRBJ1-5; 7 bases fit TRBD1. CDR3 size: 16 residues. V lost 6 bases and J lost 0; bases outside the gene matches: 8. Germline-derived CDR1 and CDR2 are MDHEN and SYDVKM. CDR3 region: CASSSGRQGSNQPQHF. The CDR3 bases are TGTGCCAGCAGCTCCGGGAGACAGGGTAGCAATCAGCCCCAGCATTTT.

The chain joins TRBV7-2 to TRBJ1-4; no clear D. V was clipped by 2 bases and J by 2 bases, with 6 bases between them. The CDR3 loop spans 14 amino acids. Per the germline V gene, CDR1 is SGHTA and CDR2 is FQGNSA. CDR3 loop: CASSLYRTNEKLFF. CDR3 in DNA: TGTGCCAGCAGCTTATACCGGACTAATGAAAAACTGTTTTTT.

The chain is built from TRBV11-2 and TRBJ1-3; 8 bases match TRBD1. Germline loops: CDR1 SGHAT, CDR2 FQNNGV. The CDR3 has 14 residues. Losses at the gene ends were 4 bases for V and 9 bases for J; bases not matched to a gene: 8. The chain's CDR3 is CASSYDRGGPTIYF. CDR3 DNA sequence: TGTGCCAGCAGCTATGACAGGGGTGGCCCCACCATATATTTT.

The rearrangement links TRBV19 to TRBJ2-1; D ambiguous. Looked up from germline, CDR1 is LNHDA and CDR2 is SQIVND (reference sequence). CDR3 length: 13 residues. Trimming took off 1 base at V and 10 bases at J, with 11 bases between the two ends. In nucleotides, the CDR3 is TGTGCCAGTAGTATAGCCCCAGTGCACGAGCAGTTCTTC. This translates into CASSIAPVHEQFF.

The chain joins TRBV30 to TRBJ1-5; tentative D call: TRBD1 (5 bases). V dropped 3 bases and J dropped 3 bases, with 15 bases sitting between them. CDR1 and CDR2 (germline): GTSNPN, SVGIG (reference sequence). This CDR3 has 15 residues. The CDR3 spells CAWSPAPGDNQPQHF. The CDR3 nucleotides are TGTGCCTGGAGCCCGGCCCCGGGGGACAATCAGCCCCAGCATTTT.

This chain links TRBV5-1 with TRBJ1-1, with TRBD1 matching over 8 bases. V lost 4 bases, J lost 10 bases, and 9 bases stayed unmatched. The CDR3 runs 13 residues. Per the germline V gene, CDR1 is SGHRS and CDR2 is YFSETQ. CDR3 coding DNA: TGCGCCAGCAGCCTTGCGACAGGGGAGGGAGCTTTCTTT. Its translation: CASSLATGEGAFF.

The genes are TRBV6-5 and TRBJ1-6; weak D call: TRBD1 (5 bases). V shed 3 bases and J shed 3 bases, with 12 bases lying between them. The germline gives CDR1 MNHEY, CDR2 SVGAGI. The CDR3 length is 16 residues. In DNA form, the CDR3 reads TGTGCCAGCAGTTATTCCCGGGGGGGCTATAATTCACCCCTCCACTTT. Residues: CASSYSRGGYNSPLHF.

The V and J genes are TRBV5-4 and TRBJ1-1; D possibly corresponds to TRBD1 (6 bases). This CDR3 is built from 14 residues. Trimming removed 0 bases from V and 6 bases from J, with 12 bases in between. Per the germline V gene, CDR1 is SGHNT and CDR2 is YYREEE (reference sequence). The CDR3 nucleotides are TGTGCCAGCAGCTTGGGTACAGGGTCGCCTGAAGCTTTCTTT. This gives the protein CASSLGTGSPEAFF.